The next 4 T cell receptor beta chains were all read from a single sample in a study of T cells expressing NK-cell markers (TCRdb year 2020). Receptor amplification or capture employed 5' RACE. Sequencer: Illumina HiSeq 2000. TCRdb reprocessed the reads, so every CDR3 protein sequence counts as one entry and DNA is not shown. The sample table gives fewer than 200,000 distinct CDR3 sequences. The top ten clonotypes cover approximately 17% of the sample. The sequencing sample was made of blood T cells: a sorted CD56 or NKG2C T cell subset, CD4+ or CD8+ T cells, or bulk PBMC T cells (not recorded which). The receptors were sampled from a woman between 18 and 70 years old in good health.

This rearrangement joins TRBV11-2 to TRBJ1-5; without DNA, the TCRdb call of TRBD1 cannot be checked. Germline lookup yields CDR1 SGHAT and CDR2 FQNNGV. This CDR3 has 14 residues. This CDR3 reads CASSSNRGEEPQHF. Drawing the rest from reference TRBV11-2 and TRBJ1-5, the complete variable domain is EAGVAQSPRYKIIEKRQSVAFWCNPISGHATLYWYQQILGQGPKLLIQFQNNGVVDDSQLPKDRFSAERLKGVDSTLKIQPAKLEDSAVYLCASSSNRGEEPQHFGDGTRLSIL.

The J gene is TRBJ2-1, the V gene TRBV20-1; absent DNA, TCRdb's TRBD2 call cannot be checked. This CDR3 is built from 15 residues. The germline CDR1 and CDR2 sequences are DFQATT and SNEGSKA (reference sequence). The CDR3 sequence: CSAREDPSGNNEQFF.

The chain links TRBV7-3 to TRBJ2-1; TCRdb lists TRBD1, though no DNA is available to test this call. Germline V CDR1 and CDR2: SGHTA, FQGTGA. The CDR3 has 15 amino acids. CDR3 in amino acids: CASSLNHRGLNEQFF.

The rearrangement uses TRBV20-1 and TRBJ2-3; the TCRdb D gene call, TRBD1, has no DNA to confirm it. Germline values: CDR1 DFQATT, CDR2 SNEGSKA (reference sequence). The CDR3 contains 14 residues. The CDR3 loop reads CSGGGQELADTQYF.